The text below deals with one T cell receptor beta chain. These data are taken from a study of CD8 T cells in ankylosing spondylitis. One entry per CDR3 protein, called by TCRdb with MiXCR from the 5' RACE reads. The table has fewer than 35,000 distinct CDR3 sequences, about 31% seen once. This TCR derives from a male donor with ankylosing spondylitis. What was sequenced was synovial fluid, either unsorted or a sorted T cell fraction (not recorded which).

The DNA for the CDR3 is TGTGCCAGCAGCCATACTACTAGCCCCGGGGAGCTGTTTTTT. It is translated as CASSHTTSPGELFF. The V and J genes are TRBV7-6 and TRBJ2-2; D possibly corresponds to TRBD2 (6 bases). The V end lost 5 bases, the J end lost 6 bases, and 13 bases lay between the germline ends. Germline V gene data show CDR1 as SGHVS and CDR2 as FNYEAQ. This CDR3 region has 14 residues.